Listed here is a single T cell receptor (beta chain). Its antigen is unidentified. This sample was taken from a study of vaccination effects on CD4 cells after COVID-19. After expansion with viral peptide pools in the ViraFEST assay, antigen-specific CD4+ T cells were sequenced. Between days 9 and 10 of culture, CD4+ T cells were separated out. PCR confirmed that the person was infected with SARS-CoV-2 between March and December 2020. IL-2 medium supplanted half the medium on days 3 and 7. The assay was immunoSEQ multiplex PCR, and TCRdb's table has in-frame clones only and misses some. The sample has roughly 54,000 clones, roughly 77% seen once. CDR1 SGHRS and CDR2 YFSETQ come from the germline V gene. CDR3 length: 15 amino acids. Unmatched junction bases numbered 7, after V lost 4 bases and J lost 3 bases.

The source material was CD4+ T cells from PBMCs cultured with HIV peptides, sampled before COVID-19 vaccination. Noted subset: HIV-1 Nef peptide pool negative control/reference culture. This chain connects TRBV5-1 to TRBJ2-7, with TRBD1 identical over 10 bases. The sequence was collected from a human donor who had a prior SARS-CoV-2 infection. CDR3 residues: CASSVGTGANYEQYF. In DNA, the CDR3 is TGCGCCAGCAGCGTCGGGACAGGGGCAAACTACGAGCAGTACTTC.